The 24 T cell receptor beta chains listed next were all sequenced from one sample in a study of response to subunit inactivated influenza vaccine. In TCRdb, the RT-PCR reads were re-called with MiXCR into one record per CDR3 protein. The repertoire holds more than 550,000 distinct CDR3 sequences, with about 10% as singletons. This sample comprised PBMCs from blood, obtained on the day of vaccination. The origin of the receptors is a man aged 45-60 years who received an inactivated influenza vaccine.

Turning to this clonotype: This may arise from a read error, as a much more abundant clone is one base away. The V gene is TRBV28, the J gene TRBJ1-5; TRBD1 aligns across 9 bases. Looked up from germline, CDR1 is MDHEN and CDR2 is SYDVKM. There are 13 residues in the CDR3. V lost 5 bases to trimming and J lost 6 bases; unmatched junction nucleotides: 2. The CDR3 sequence is CASSTGGGQPQHF. For the CDR3, the DNA is TGTGCCAGCAGTACAGGGGGCGGTCAGCCCCAGCATTTT.

The chain has TRBV25-1 and TRBJ2-7; D unresolved. This CDR3 has 11 amino acids. Germline V gene sequence: CDR1 MGHDK, CDR2 SYGVNS. The V end lost 3 bases, the J end lost 3 bases, and 3 bases lay between the germline ends. The CDR3 is CASSDVYEQYF. CDR3 in DNA: TGTGCCAGCAGTGATGTCTACGAGCAGTACTTC.

The sample holds many counts of this clonotype. The chain couples TRBV9 to TRBJ2-3, with a possible D match to TRBD2 (5 bases). V was trimmed by 0 bases and J by 1 base, leaving 9 bases between them. Germline V gene data show CDR1 as SGDLS and CDR2 as YYNGEE. CDR3 size: 15 residues. Written as DNA, the CDR3 is TGTGCCAGCAGCGTAGCAGGTAGCGGCACAGATACGCAGTATTTT. Protein product: CASSVAGSGTDTQYF.

This chain links TRBV5-1 with TRBJ2-1; D not certain. The CDR3 is made up of 14 amino acids. Trimming shortened V by 0 bases and J by 3 bases, and 7 bases separated the two germline ends. In germline, CDR1 is SGHRS, CDR2 YFSETQ. The CDR3 here is CASSLELHYNEQFF. The CDR3 coding sequence is TGCGCCAGCAGCTTGGAATTACACTACAATGAGCAGTTCTTC.

The chain uses TRBV29-1 and TRBJ1-1; D remains unclear. Germline V gene sequence: CDR1 SQVTM, CDR2 ANQGSEA. CDR3 size: 13 residues. The ends were cut back, 2 bases at V and 2 bases at J, with 9 bases in the middle. The CDR3 reads CSVEFPDNTEAFF. The CDR3 DNA reads TGCAGCGTTGAATTTCCAGATAACACTGAAGCTTTCTTT.

The chain is built from TRBV7-9 and TRBJ1-5; D is perhaps TRBD1 (5 bases). CDR3 length equals 17 residues. Germline V lookup: CDR1 SEHNR, CDR2 FQNEAQ (reference sequence). Between the trimmed V and J ends, which lost 5 bases and 5 bases, there was a span of 22 bases. CDR3 protein: CASSPRGGVGTDQPQHF. CDR3 DNA: TGTGCCAGCAGCCCCCGGGGGGGGGTTGGGACCGATCAGCCCCAGCATTTT.

This clonotype was counted ten times or more. The chain carries TRBV3-1 and TRBJ1-2; tentatively, D is TRBD1 (6 bases). Trimming shortened V by 4 bases and J by 2 bases, and 8 bases separated the two germline ends. Germline-derived CDR1 and CDR2 are LGHDT and YNNKEL (reference sequence). The CDR3 is 13 amino acids. The CDR3 nucleotides read TGTGCCAGCAGCCGGACAGACAACTATGGCTACACCTTC. It specifies CASSRTDNYGYTF.

This clonotype was found many times. V usage is TRBV29-1 and J usage is TRBJ2-1; a possible D gene is TRBD1 (6 bases). Germline assignment: CDR1 SQVTM and CDR2 ANQGSEA. CDR3 length: 14 residues. V was clipped by 2 bases and J by 9 bases, with 17 bases between them. CDR3 region: CSVEKGQGWGEQFF. The DNA of the CDR3 is TGCAGCGTTGAAAAGGGGCAGGGGTGGGGTGAGCAGTTCTTC.

The chain uses TRBV5-1 and TRBJ2-7; 7 positions match TRBD1. CDR3 size: 14 residues. V was pared by 0 bases and J by 5 bases, with 5 bases of the junction left unmatched. Germline V gene lookup returns CDR1 SGHRS and CDR2 YFSETQ. For the CDR3, the DNA is TGCGCCAGCAGCTTGGGACAGGGTTACGACGAGCAGTACTTC. Residues: CASSLGQGYDEQYF.

In this sample, this clonotype turned up a few times. This may come from a read error, since a much larger clone is one base off. V is TRBV7-6 and J is TRBJ2-1; 8 nucleotides line up with TRBD2. V was clipped by 5 bases and J by 3 bases; unmatched bases: 3. This CDR3 has 14 residues. Germline loops: CDR1 SGHVS, CDR2 FNYEAQ. CDR3 region: CASSISGIYNEQFF. In nucleotides, the CDR3 is TGTGCCAGCAGCATTAGCGGGATCTACAATGAGCAGTTCTTC.

J is TRBJ2-1 and V is TRBV11-1; TRBD2 matches at 11 bases. The CDR3 is 18 residues long. J lost 10 bases, V lost 5 bases, and 19 bases had no gene match. In germline, CDR1 is SGHAT, CDR2 FQDESV (reference sequence). The CDR3 coding sequence is TGTGCCAGCAGCCCATTATCGTACAAAAGACTAGCGGGACGGGAGCAGTTCTTC. Protein sequence: CASSPLSYKRLAGREQFF.

This clonotype was counted between two and nine times. V and J are TRBV7-9 and TRBJ1-1; the D gene is possibly TRBD1 (5 bases). Germline-derived CDR1 and CDR2 are SEHNR and FQNEAQ (reference sequence). Deletions cut 4 bases from V and 5 bases from J, with 11 bases between. The CDR3 covers 13 residues. DNA of the CDR3: TGTGCCAGCAGCTCCGGGGCATTGACTGAAGCTTTCTTT. This codes for CASSSGALTEAFF.

This clonotype was picked up many times. The chain employs TRBV7-8 and TRBJ2-3; 12 bases line up with TRBD2. Losses at the gene ends were 0 bases for V and 5 bases for J; bases not matched to a gene: 0. The CDR3 is 15 residues long. Germline CDR1 SGHVS, CDR2 FQNEAQ. The DNA for the CDR3 is TGTGCCAGCAGCTTAGCGACTAGCGGGAGAGATACGCAGTATTTT. It codes for CASSLATSGRDTQYF.

This clonotype was observed many times. The chain employs TRBV29-1 and TRBJ2-3; TRBD1 agrees at 11 bases. J gave up 4 bases and V 5 bases, and 5 bases lay outside the gene matches. This CDR3 region has 14 residues. Per the germline V gene, CDR1 is SQVTM and CDR2 is ANQGSEA. This chain's CDR3 is CSVLWTGGPDTQYF. The CDR3, as DNA: TGCAGCGTTTTATGGACAGGGGGCCCAGATACGCAGTATTTT.

The V and J genes are TRBV19 and TRBJ1-5; 8 nucleotides match TRBD1. The CDR3 is made up of 14 amino acids. V lost 6 bases and J lost 5; bases outside the gene matches: 6. The germline V gene has CDR1 LNHDA and CDR2 SQIVND (reference sequence). In DNA form, the CDR3 reads TGTGCCAGTAGCCGGGACAGGATCTATCAGCCCCAGCATTTT. Its translation: CASSRDRIYQPQHF.

This clonotype was found a few times. This chain connects TRBV2 to TRBJ1-6; the D is unclear. Trimming took 7 bases from V and 0 from J, leaving 10 bases between them. Germline lookup yields CDR1 SNHLY and CDR2 FYNNEI. This CDR3 has 15 amino acids. As DNA, the CDR3 is TGTGCCAGCACCGCTAAGAGCTCCTATAATTCACCCCTCCACTTT. Amino acids: CASTAKSSYNSPLHF.

About this clonotype: At one boundary the junction diverges from the germline segment, which might be a read error. The genes are TRBV4-2 and TRBJ2-1; D perhaps matches TRBD1 (5 bases). Germline CDR1 is LGHNA and CDR2 is YNFKEQ. The CDR3 loop spans 15 amino acids. CDR3 nucleotides: TGTGCCAGGAGCCAAGATCTAGGGGCCTACAATGAGCAGTTCTTC. Its protein is CARSQDLGAYNEQFF.

This clonotype was detected ten times or more. The rearrangement links TRBV28 to TRBJ2-5; 10 nucleotides match TRBD1. Germline loops: CDR1 MDHEN, CDR2 SYDVKM. Trimming took 5 bases from V and 5 from J; bases not matched to a gene: 2. There are 13 residues in the CDR3. In DNA, the CDR3 is TGTGCCAGCAGTCGACAGGGGGCCGAGACCCAGTACTTC. This sequence encodes CASSRQGAETQYF. The complete variable domain, with remaining parts taken from reference TRBV28 and TRBJ2-5, reads DVKVTQSSRYLVKRTGEKVFLECVQDMDHENMFWYRQDPGLGLRLIYFSYDVKMKEKGDIPEGYSVSREKKERFSLILESASTNQTSMYLCASSRQGAETQYFGPGTRLLVL.

This clonotype has a count of ten or more. The gene calls are TRBV12-3 or TRBV12-4 and TRBJ2-7; D may be TRBD1 or TRBD2 (5 bases each). Trimming took off 1 base at V and 10 bases at J, with 8 bases between the two ends. The CDR3 is 11 residues long. CDR3 in DNA: TGTGCCAGCAGTTTAGGGGACCAACAGTACTTC. Translating it yields CASSLGDQQYF.

This clonotype was picked up many times. This chain links TRBV6-1 with TRBJ2-1; 11 positions match TRBD2. Germline-derived CDR1 and CDR2 are MNHNS and SASEGT. The CDR3 extends over 17 amino acids. Trimming removed 4 bases from V and 9 bases from J; junction bases left unmatched: 14. The CDR3 here is CASSGAQLAGVKAEQFF. CDR3 coding DNA: TGTGCCAGCAGTGGCGCTCAACTAGCGGGAGTTAAAGCTGAGCAGTTCTTC.

The chain employs TRBV30 and TRBJ2-1; D assignment may be TRBD1 or TRBD2 (5 bases each). CDR1 GTSNPN and CDR2 SVGIG come from the germline V gene (reference sequence). The CDR3 contains 15 residues. V lost 0 bases to trimming and J lost 9 bases, with 18 bases between them. The CDR3 protein is CAWSVLGTAGVEQFF. The DNA of the CDR3 is TGTGCCTGGAGTGTACTCGGGACGGCAGGTGTTGAGCAGTTCTTC.

This chain's CDR3 is CSASWTNSNQPQHF. The CDR3 DNA follows: TGCAGTGCTAGTTGGACCAATAGCAATCAGCCCCAGCATTTT. The V gene is TRBV20-1, the J gene TRBJ1-5, with D hard to call. Germline CDR1 DFQATT, CDR2 SNEGSKA (reference sequence). This CDR3 region has 14 residues. V gave up 3 bases and J gave up 0 bases, with 9 bases separating them.

This clonotype was seen a few times. The V call is TRBV6-2 or TRBV6-3, the J call TRBJ2-7, with 9 bases identical to TRBD2. V gave up 6 bases and J gave up 3 bases; unmatched junction bases: 6. CDR1 is MNHEY and CDR2 is SVGEGT in the germline V gene. The CDR3 is 14 amino acids. CDR3 loop: CASRLTSGSYEQYF. The CDR3 nucleotides read TGTGCCAGCAGACTGACTAGCGGTAGCTACGAGCAGTACTTC.

This chain links TRBV29-1 with TRBJ1-2; 7 bases are a match to TRBD1. The germline gives CDR1 SQVTM, CDR2 ANQGSEA. The CDR3 sequence is 13 residues long. Unmatched junction bases numbered 12, after V lost 6 bases and J lost 8 bases. The CDR3 reads CSVAGGDFDGYTF. CDR3 coding DNA: TGCAGCGTGGCAGGGGGAGATTTCGACGGCTACACCTTC.